The 28 T cell receptor beta chains below all came from one sample that was sequenced in a study of blood T cell repertoires in COVID-19. Data came from immunoSEQ multiplex PCR; TCRdb stores just in-frame clones and leaves some out. The table shows 40,000 to 50,000 clones, with approximately 85% occurring only once. The specimen sequenced was peripheral blood. The receptors originated from a human donor in a cohort sampled during active COVID-19. The donor label of this sample is uncertain.

This clone was observed a handful of times. The chain is built from TRBV19 and TRBJ1-2; D is undetermined. The CDR3 has 11 amino acids. The germline CDR1 and CDR2 sequences are LNHDA and SQIVND (reference sequence). Trimming cost V 6 bases and J 1 base, with 3 bases left between them. CDR3 amino acids: CASRRNYGYTF. The CDR3 region has the DNA TGTGCCAGTAGGCGTAACTATGGCTACACCTTC. Combining the CDR3 with reference TRBV19 and TRBJ1-2 gives the whole variable domain DGGITQSPKYLFRKEGQNVTLSCEQNLNHDAMYWYRQDPGQGLRLIYYSQIVNDFQKGDIAEGYSVSREKKESFPLTVTSAQKNPTAFYLCASRRNYGYTFGSGTRLTVV.

This clone counts as medium-sized. J is TRBJ2-2 and V is TRBV5-6; TRBD1 might be the D (5 bases). The CDR3 runs to 14 residues. Trimming cost V 2 bases and J 2 bases, with 7 bases left between them. Germline CDR1 SGHDT, CDR2 YYEEEE. The CDR3 DNA reads TGTGCCAGCAGCTTTGACAGAAACACCGGGGAGCTGTTTTTT. Translation: CASSFDRNTGELFF.

The chain is built from TRBV7-2 and TRBJ1-5; a weak D match, TRBD1 (5 bases). The CDR3 is made up of 17 amino acids. Trimming stripped 4 bases from V and 7 bases from J, with 23 bases between. The germline V gene has CDR1 SGHTA and CDR2 FQGNSA. The CDR3 spells CASSYSSQGPYGQPQHF. CDR3 in DNA: TGTGCCAGCAGCTACTCATCTCAGGGCCCCTATGGACAGCCCCAGCATTTT.

This chain uses TRBV7-9 with TRBJ2-7; the D gene is possibly TRBD1 (6 bases). The CDR3 consists of 14 residues. Germline V gives CDR1 SEHNR, CDR2 FQNEAQ (reference sequence). Between the trimmed V and J ends, which lost 4 bases and 1 base, there was a span of 11 bases. The CDR3 protein is CASSSRQVSYEQYF. CDR3 nucleotide sequence: TGTGCCAGCAGCTCCCGACAGGTATCCTACGAGCAGTACTTC. The full variable domain, completed using reference TRBV7-9 and TRBJ2-7, is DTGVSQNPRHKITKRGQNVTFRCDPISEHNRLYWYRQTLGQGPEFLTYFQNEAQLEKSRLLSDRFSAERPKGSFSTLEIQRTEQGDSAMYLCASSSRQVSYEQYFGPGTRLTVT.

This clone was picked up one time. The chain combines TRBV6-6 with TRBJ2-7; 7 bases align to TRBD1. The V segment lost 6 bases and the J segment 4 bases; nucleotides outside the gene matches: 0. CDR1 and CDR2 from the germline V gene are MNHNY and SVGAGI (reference sequence). The CDR3 is 11 amino acids. The CDR3 sequence is CASRQGYEQYF. CDR3 sequence (DNA): TGTGCCAGCAGACAGGGGTACGAGCAGTACTTC.

A few counts support this clone. The chain couples TRBV5-4 to TRBJ1-2, with D perhaps matching TRBD1 (6 bases). Trimming took 6 bases from V and 1 from J, leaving 16 bases between them. CDR1 is SGHNT, CDR2 YYREEE, per germline (reference sequence). This CDR3 contains 15 residues. The CDR3 DNA sequence: TGTGCCAGCATACCTGGGGGGGGCGATAACTATGGCTACACCTTC. Encoded protein: CASIPGGGDNYGYTF. Looking up the rest from reference TRBV5-4 and TRBJ1-2 gives the full variable domain: ETGVTQSPTHLIKTRGQQVTLRCSSQSGHNTVSWYQQALGQGPQFIFQYYREEENGRGNFPPRFSGLQFPNYSSELNVNALELDDSALYLCASIPGGGDNYGYTFGSGTRLTVV.

With respect to this clone: The junction departs from germline at one end; a sequencing error may be responsible. The J gene is TRBJ2-7, the V gene TRBV10-3; 7 nucleotides match TRBD2. Germline V lookup: CDR1 ENHRY, CDR2 SYGVKD. The CDR3 extends over 15 amino acids. As DNA, the CDR3 is TGTGCCATCAGTGAGTCGGGGGAGGGCTCCCACGAGCAGTACTTC. Protein product: CAISESGEGSHEQYF.

The chain uses TRBV2 and TRBJ2-7, with D tentatively TRBD1 (6 bases). The CDR3 covers 13 residues. Deletions cut 4 bases from V and 2 bases from J, with 9 bases between. The germline V gene has CDR1 SNHLY and CDR2 FYNNEI. CDR3 sequence reads: CASSGDNTYEQYF. CDR3 coding DNA: TGTGCCAGCAGTGGGGACAACACCTACGAGCAGTACTTC.

The V and J genes are TRBV30 and TRBJ1-2; D is uncertain. This CDR3 region has 11 residues. V was trimmed by 0 bases and J by 14 bases, leaving 13 bases between them. Per germline, CDR1 GTSNPN and CDR2 SVGIG (reference sequence). This CDR3 is CAWSVRGQLTF. In DNA, the CDR3 is TGTGCCTGGAGTGTACGAGGGCAGCTTACCTTC. Full variable domain (missing parts from reference TRBV30 and TRBJ1-2): SQTIHQWPATLVQPVGSPLSLECTVEGTSNPNLYWYRQAAGRGLQLLFYSVGIGQISSEVPQNLSASRPQDRQFILSSKKLLLSDSGFYLCAWSVRGQLTFGSGTRLTVV.

CDR3 sequence reads: CATSSTRGQAYGYTF. The CDR3 nucleotides are TGTGCCACCAGCAGTACCAGGGGGCAGGCCTATGGCTACACCTTC. This chain joins TRBV15 and TRBJ1-2, with TRBD1 matching 8 bases. The CDR3 extends over 15 amino acids. CDR1 is LNHNV, CDR2 YYDKDF, per germline (reference sequence). Losses at the gene ends were 3 bases for V and 4 bases for J; bases not matched to a gene: 7.

The chain is built from TRBV10-3 and TRBJ2-5; TRBD1 matches 10 bases. J gave up 5 bases and V 0 bases, and 21 bases lay outside the gene matches. CDR3 size: 21 residues. Germline CDR1 and CDR2: ENHRY and SYGVKD. CDR3 sequence: CAISESNLLGQGVVVSETQYF. The CDR3 nucleotides are TGTGCCATCAGTGAGTCGAATCTGTTAGGACAGGGGGTTGTGGTGAGCGAGACCCAGTACTTC.

The chain links TRBV6-5 to TRBJ2-1; tentative D call: TRBD2 (6 bases). V was trimmed by 4 bases and J by 7 bases, leaving 17 bases between them. The CDR3 has 15 residues. The germline V gene has CDR1 MNHEY and CDR2 SVGAGI. The CDR3 region is CASSFLGGVINEQFF. CDR3 in DNA: TGTGCCAGCAGTTTTCTGGGAGGAGTAATAAATGAGCAGTTCTTC.

This clone was seen a few times. The chain carries TRBV5-1 and TRBJ2-1; perhaps TRBD1 as D (5 bases). The CDR3 is 13 amino acids. V lost 4 bases to trimming and J lost 5 bases, with 10 bases between them. From germline, CDR1 is SGHRS and CDR2 YFSETQ. The CDR3 DNA reads as TGCGCCAGCAGCCTTGGACAACACAATGAGCAGTTCTTC. This sequence encodes CASSLGQHNEQFF.

This chain uses TRBV18 with TRBJ2-7; 10 bases map to TRBD2. The CDR3 consists of 15 residues. Germline V gene data show CDR1 as KGHSH and CDR2 as LQKENI. With 2 bases clipped from V and 3 bases from J, the junction kept 4 bases outside the gene matches. CDR3 bases: TGTGCCAGCTCACCATTAGTAGCGGGGGGCTACGAGCAGTACTTC. Translated, it gives CASSPLVAGGYEQYF.

The chain links TRBV9 to TRBJ1-3, with 7 bases matching TRBD1. J was trimmed by 2 bases and V by 0 bases; bases with no gene match: 2. The CDR3 is made up of 15 amino acids. Germline V gives CDR1 SGDLS, CDR2 YYNGEE. Here the CDR3 DNA reads TGTGCCAGCAGCGTAGCCGACAGGGCTGGAAACACCATATATTTT. Residues: CASSVADRAGNTIYF.

This chain uses TRBV7-8 with TRBJ1-6, with 9 bases identical to TRBD1. The germline CDR1 and CDR2 sequences are SGHVS and FQNEAQ. The junction had 6 bases not matched to a gene; V was cut back by 5 bases and J by 7 bases. This CDR3 is 15 amino acids long. CDR3 coding DNA: TGTGCCAGCAGCCGCGAGACAGGGGGGAATTCACCCCTCCACTTT. Translated: CASSRETGGNSPLHF.

The J gene is TRBJ1-1, the V gene TRBV6-5, with TRBD1 matching over 9 bases. V lost 4 bases to trimming and J lost 4 bases; unmatched junction nucleotides: 7. The germline CDR1 and CDR2 sequences are MNHEY and SVGAGI. This CDR3 comprises 15 residues. Here the CDR3 reads CASSSGGTGTTEAFF. CDR3 in DNA: TGTGCCAGCAGTTCGGGAGGGACAGGGACCACTGAAGCTTTCTTT.

The rearrangement joins TRBV15 to TRBJ2-3, with 7 nucleotides matching TRBD1. The germline gives CDR1 LNHNV, CDR2 YYDKDF (reference sequence). Trimming at V came to 6 bases and at J to 2 bases, leaving 5 bases not matched to a gene. CDR3 length equals 14 residues. The CDR3 loop is CATRGDSLTDTQYF. CDR3 coding DNA: TGTGCCACCAGAGGGGACAGCCTCACAGATACGCAGTATTTT.

The chain is built from TRBV18 and TRBJ2-5, with a possible D match to TRBD2 (5 bases). From germline, CDR1 is KGHSH and CDR2 LQKENI. V lost 3 bases and J 1 base, leaving 9 bases between the germline ends. The CDR3 loop spans 14 amino acids. The CDR3 is CASSPASSQETQYF. CDR3 bases: TGTGCCAGCTCACCCGCTAGCAGCCAAGAGACCCAGTACTTC. The full variable domain, completed using reference TRBV18 and TRBJ2-5, is NAGVMQNPRHLVRRRGQEARLRCSPMKGHSHVYWYRQLPEEGLKFMVYLQKENIIDESGMPKERFSAEFPKEGPSILRIQQVVRGDSAAYFCASSPASSQETQYFGPGTRLLVL.

The V call is TRBV7-2, the J call TRBJ2-2, with 8 bases identical to TRBD2. Germline CDR1 SGHTA, CDR2 FQGNSA. The CDR3 is 14 amino acids. After removal of 5 bases from V and 7 bases from J, the junction contained 6 bases not matched to a gene. CDR3 DNA sequence: TGTGCCAGCAGCCAGGGACTAGTCGGCGGGGAGCTGTTTTTT. Protein: CASSQGLVGGELFF.

The chain has TRBV6-5 and TRBJ2-5; 8 nucleotides agree with TRBD2. J lost 3 bases, V lost 6 bases, and 9 bases had no gene match. Germline V lookup: CDR1 MNHEY, CDR2 SVGAGI. The CDR3 covers 15 residues. This CDR3 reads CASRGLVGGKETQYF. The CDR3 coding sequence is TGTGCCAGCAGGGGACTAGTTGGTGGCAAAGAGACCCAGTACTTC.

The chain links TRBV7-6 to TRBJ2-7, with TRBD1 matching 9 bases. This CDR3 has 19 amino acids. Germline assignment: CDR1 SGHVS and CDR2 FNYEAQ. V was pared by 4 bases and J by 0 bases, with 16 bases of the junction left unmatched. DNA for the CDR3: TGTGCCAGCAGCTCCTCCGGGACAGGGATTGGCCCGAGCTCCTACGAGCAGTACTTC. This encodes CASSSSGTGIGPSSYEQYF.

V is TRBV5-6 and J is TRBJ2-5; D is ambiguous. The CDR3 is 14 amino acids. Trimming left V 0 bases short and J 3 bases short, with 9 bases between. Germline V gene lookup returns CDR1 SGHDT and CDR2 YYEEEE. The CDR3 DNA reads TGTGCCAGCAGCTTGGAGTTAGTCGAAGAGACCCAGTACTTC. This translates into CASSLELVEETQYF.

The chain uses TRBV3-1 (or the pseudogene TRBV3-2) and TRBJ1-2; weak D call: TRBD1 (5 bases). The V end lost 0 bases, the J end lost 0 bases, and 14 bases lay between the germline ends. Germline CDR1 and CDR2: LGHDT and YNNKEL (reference sequence). This CDR3 is 17 amino acids long. This CDR3 reads CASSQDSEWTPNYGYTF. DNA of the CDR3: TGTGCCAGCAGCCAAGATTCGGAGTGGACACCTAACTATGGCTACACCTTC.

This chain joins TRBV2 and TRBJ2-1; 9 bases align to TRBD1. Germline V gives CDR1 SNHLY, CDR2 FYNNEI. This CDR3 is built from 15 residues. V trimming: 7 bases; J trimming: 7 bases; junction bases outside the gene matches: 11. CDR3 loop: CASTWGGTGSNEQFF. The DNA of the CDR3 is TGTGCCAGCACCTGGGGCGGGACAGGGTCAAATGAGCAGTTCTTC. The full variable domain, with the rest looked up from reference TRBV2 and TRBJ2-1, is EPEVTQTPSHQVTQMGQEVILRCVPISNHLYFYWYRQILGQKVEFLVSFYNNEISEKSEIFDDQFSVERPDGSNFTLKIRSTKLEDSAMYFCASTWGGTGSNEQFFGPGTRLTVL.

The CDR3 here is CASSLEQGTHYEQYF. The CDR3 DNA is TGTGCCAGCAGCTTAGAACAGGGGACCCACTACGAGCAGTACTTC. The rearrangement joins TRBV7-2 to TRBJ2-7, with 7 bases lining up with TRBD1. The V gene end was trimmed by 1 base and the J gene end by 3 bases; junction bases not matched to a gene: 6. Germline V lookup: CDR1 SGHTA, CDR2 FQGNSA. This CDR3 has 15 amino acids.

This clone was seen a handful of times. The CDR3 protein is CASTQGVAGSSQGYGYTF. CDR3 coding DNA: TGCGCCAGCACCCAAGGGGTGGCAGGGAGTTCTCAGGGGTATGGCTACACCTTC. This chain connects TRBV5-1 to TRBJ1-2; D may be TRBD1 (6 bases). The V and J ends lost 6 bases and 5 bases respectively, with 29 bases between them. Per germline, CDR1 SGHRS and CDR2 YFSETQ. The CDR3 has 18 amino acids.

The genes are TRBV28 and TRBJ1-2; 11 bases agree with TRBD1. V shed 6 bases and J 4 bases; nucleotides not matched to a gene: 4. The CDR3 covers 14 residues. Per germline, CDR1 MDHEN and CDR2 SYDVKM. The CDR3 here is CASRRDRGSYGYTF. The CDR3 DNA reads as TGTGCCAGCAGAAGGGACAGGGGGAGCTATGGCTACACCTTC.